One and the same sample provided the 5 T cell receptor beta chains below, sequenced in a study of blood T cell repertoires in COVID-19. TCRdb keeps only in-frame clones here, not all; method: immunoSEQ multiplex PCR. The sample has fewer than 150,000 clones, 75% to 90% seen once. Sequencing was performed on peripheral blood. These receptors originate from a woman aged 50 to 65 with acute or convalescent COVID-19.

The CDR3 DNA is TGTGCCAGCAGTACTGGGACAGGGGCCTCCTACGAGCAGTACTTC. It codes for CASSTGTGASYEQYF. This rearrangement joins TRBV28 to TRBJ2-7, with 10 bases aligning to TRBD1. This CDR3 is 15 amino acids long. The V gene end was trimmed by 5 bases and the J gene end by 0 bases; junction bases not matched to a gene: 4. Germline values: CDR1 MDHEN, CDR2 SYDVKM.

This chain connects TRBV30 to TRBJ2-1; D might be TRBD2 (7 bases). The CDR3 has 16 residues. The V and J ends lost 2 bases and 6 bases respectively, with 20 bases between them. Germline values: CDR1 GTSNPN, CDR2 SVGIG (reference sequence). CDR3 sequence (DNA): TGTGCCTGGAGTAGGGGGAGGGAACGATACACCAATGAGCAGTTCTTC. This sequence encodes CAWSRGRERYTNEQFF.

This clone came up a few times. The genes are TRBV27 and TRBJ1-4; maybe TRBD1 (6 bases). The CDR3 loop spans 14 amino acids. Germline V lookup: CDR1 MNHEY, CDR2 SMNVEV (reference sequence). V was pared by 7 bases and J by 4 bases, with 13 bases between. The CDR3 DNA reads TGTGCCAGCAAACAGGGTTATGGTAATGAAAAACTGTTTTTT. Translating it yields CASKQGYGNEKLFF.

V gene TRBV7-2 combines with J gene TRBJ1-5; D remains unclear. Germline V gene lookup returns CDR1 SGHTA and CDR2 FQGNSA. With 0 bases removed from V and 5 bases from J, the gap between germline ends came to 8 bases. CDR3 length: 14 amino acids. The CDR3 sequence: CASSLAGADQPQHF. CDR3 DNA sequence: TGTGCCAGCAGCTTAGCCGGAGCGGATCAGCCCCAGCATTTT.

J is TRBJ1-1 and V is TRBV11-2; 7 bases agree with TRBD1. The V segment lost 7 bases and the J segment 1 base; nucleotides outside the gene matches: 9. This CDR3 has 15 amino acids. CDR1 is SGHAT, CDR2 FQNNGV, per germline. CDR3 protein: CASTRDSTANTEAFF. The CDR3 DNA sequence: TGTGCCAGCACTCGGGACAGTACGGCGAACACTGAAGCTTTCTTT.